Each of the 2 T cell receptor beta chains below was sequenced from the same sample in a study of OX40 agonist ivuxolimab in advanced cancers. Data came from immunoSEQ multiplex PCR; TCRdb stores just in-frame clones and leaves some out. The profile covers some 25,000 clones, with just under 85% appearing a single time and approximately 26% taken by the ten largest. The source was CD4+ or CD8+ T cells sorted from blood, collected in a trial of the OX40 agonist ivuxolimab. The receptors originated from an adult with an advanced solid tumor such as melanoma, head and neck, liver or kidney cancer.

The chain has TRBV5-1 and TRBJ2-6, with 9 bases lining up with TRBD2. The CDR3 sequence is 18 residues long. Looked up from germline, CDR1 is SGHRS and CDR2 is YFSETQ. Trimming at V came to 0 bases and at J to 2 bases, leaving 6 bases not matched to a gene. CDR3 in DNA: TGCGCCAGCAGCTTGGTCGCTAGCGGGGAGGCTGGGGCCAACGTCCTGACTTTC. Its translation: CASSLVASGEAGANVLTF.

The chain uses TRBV7-9 and TRBJ1-4; D remains unclear. V gave up 1 base and J gave up 7 bases, with 4 bases separating them. Germline V CDR1 and CDR2: SEHNR, FQNEAQ (reference sequence). This CDR3 is built from 12 residues. The CDR3: CASSLGLEKLFF. CDR3 in DNA: TGTGCCAGCAGCTTAGGTCTTGAAAAACTGTTTTTT.